This entry is about one T cell receptor beta chain. RNA amounts of about 0.5 to 1 ug underwent reverse transcription with random hexamers. Across 54 Vbeta and 13 Jbeta, immunoSEQ multiplex PCR amplified TCR beta CDR3. Via MiXCR, TCRdb re-called the immunoSEQ multiplex PCR reads, giving one row per CDR3 protein. In the table there are about 130,000 distinct CDR3 sequences, approximately 96% of which are singletons. Sequencing of TCR beta was undertaken in CD8+ and CD4+ T cells derived from blood. This record belongs to a study of CD8 T cells in Susac syndrome. The CDR3 is made up of 15 amino acids. Per the germline V gene, CDR1 is KGHSH and CDR2 is LQKENI. Trimming removed 3 bases at V and 4 bases at J, with 12 bases between.

This TCR was recovered from a human donor in good health. This sequence joins TRBV18 and TRBJ1-4; weak D call: TRBD1 (6 bases). The material sequenced was CD4+ T cells from PBMCs. The CDR3 protein is CASSPGQNHNEKLFF. The CDR3, as DNA: TGTGCCAGCTCACCCGGACAGAATCATAATGAAAAACTGTTTTTT.